This record concerns one T cell receptor beta chain sequence. Its antigen remains unknown. CD8 cells regarded as naive lacked CD45RO, were positively chosen for CCR7, and omitted terminally differentiated effector memory CD45RA+ cells. All donors were healthy HIV-negative adults lacking recent acute infections or vaccinations. All of the donors resided in Nashville, Tennessee, and each was a Caucasian adult. Each subset's genomic DNA was shared equally among a number of immunoSEQ plates. The protocol was immunoSEQ multiplex PCR, while the TCRdb copy is restricted to in-frame clones and leaves out a portion. The sample records over 800,000 clones, 92% being singletons. V shed 10 bases and J shed 0 bases, with 13 bases lying between them. The CDR3 totals 13 residues. Per germline, CDR1 LNHDA and CDR2 SQIVND (reference sequence). This sample was included in a study of shared clonotypes between healthy human individuals. Study results and limitations: Sample collection involved blood only; tissue repertoires are likely different.

This TCR was recovered from a man between 25 and 39 years old in good health. Sequencing was performed on naive CD8+ T cells sorted from blood. The chain is built from TRBV19 and TRBJ2-7; D ambiguous. The DNA of the CDR3 is TGTGCCACCTCACAGTTTAGCTCCTACGAGCAGTACTTC. This encodes CATSQFSSYEQYF.